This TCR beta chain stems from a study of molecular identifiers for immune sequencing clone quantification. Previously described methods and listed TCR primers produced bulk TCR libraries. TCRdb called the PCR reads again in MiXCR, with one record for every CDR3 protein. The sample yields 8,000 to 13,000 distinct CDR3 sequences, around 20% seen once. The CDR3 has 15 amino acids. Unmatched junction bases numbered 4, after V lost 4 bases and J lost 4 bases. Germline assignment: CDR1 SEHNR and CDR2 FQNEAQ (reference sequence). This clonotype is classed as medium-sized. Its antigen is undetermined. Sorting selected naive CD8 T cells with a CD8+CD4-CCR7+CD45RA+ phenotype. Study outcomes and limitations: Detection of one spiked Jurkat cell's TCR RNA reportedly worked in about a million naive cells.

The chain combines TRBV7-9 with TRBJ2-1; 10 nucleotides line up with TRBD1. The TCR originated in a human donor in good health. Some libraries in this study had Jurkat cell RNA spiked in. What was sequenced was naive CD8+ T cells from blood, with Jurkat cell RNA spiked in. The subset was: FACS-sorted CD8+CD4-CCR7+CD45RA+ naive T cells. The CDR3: CASSSGTGVYNEQFF. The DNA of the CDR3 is TGTGCCAGCAGCTCCGGGACAGGGGTTTACAATGAGCAGTTCTTC.